This T cell receptor beta chain was retrieved from a study of shared clonotypes between healthy human individuals. Study-level findings and limits: Specimens sampled were limited to blood, with tissue repertoires likely differing. Few donors restricted represented genetic and exposure-history diversity.

Clones were sequenced by immunoSEQ multiplex PCR, and TCRdb holds only the in-frame ones, with some missing. The table lists roughly 1,000,000 clones, approximately 78% of them singletons. Division of CD4+ cells produced a CD45RA+ naive subset and a CD45RA-negative memory subset. To note about this clone: Its antigen is currently unknown.

Germline CDR1 reads SGHNT; CDR2 reads YYREEE (reference sequence). This CDR3 spans 14 amino acids. Trimming cost V 3 bases and J 2 bases; bases outside gene matches: 2. Specimen: memory CD4+ T cells from PBMCs. Documented subset: CD45RA-negative fraction. V and J are TRBV5-4 and TRBJ2-3; the match to TRBD2 covers 8 bases. This receptor was identified in a man aged 18 to 29 in good health. Some clones in this sample may be carry-over from other donors' samples. The CDR3 protein is CASSSGLVTDTQYF. The CDR3 region has the DNA TGTGCCAGCAGCTCGGGACTAGTCACAGATACGCAGTATTTT. Supplemented by reference TRBV5-4 and TRBJ2-3, the full variable domain reads ETGVTQSPTHLIKTRGQQVTLRCSSQSGHNTVSWYQQALGQGPQFIFQYYREEENGRGNFPPRFSGLQFPNYSSELNVNALELDDSALYLCASSSGLVTDTQYFGPGTRLTVL.